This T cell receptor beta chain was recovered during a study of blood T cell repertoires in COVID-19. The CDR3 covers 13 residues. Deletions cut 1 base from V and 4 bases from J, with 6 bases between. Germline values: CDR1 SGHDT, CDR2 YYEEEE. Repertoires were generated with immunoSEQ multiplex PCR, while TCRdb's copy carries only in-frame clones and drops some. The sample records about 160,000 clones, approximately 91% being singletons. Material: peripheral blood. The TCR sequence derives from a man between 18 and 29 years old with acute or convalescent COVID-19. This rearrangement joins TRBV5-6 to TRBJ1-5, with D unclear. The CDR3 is CASSLYRNQPQHF. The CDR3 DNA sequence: TGTGCCAGCAGCTTGTACAGAAATCAGCCCCAGCATTTT.